The following is a TCR beta chain sequence with its context. The RNA, about 0.5 to 1 ug, was put through reverse transcription using random hexamers. An immunoSEQ multiplex PCR amplified TCR beta CDR3 over 54 Vbeta and 13 Jbeta. TCRdb analysed the immunoSEQ multiplex PCR reads with MiXCR anew, one entry per CDR3 protein. The sample lists 150,000 to 160,000 distinct CDR3 sequences, 95% occurring once. The data belong to a study of CD8 T cells in Susac syndrome. The V segment lost 5 bases and the J segment 12 bases; nucleotides outside the gene matches: 8. This CDR3 contains 12 residues. CDR1 is SGHVS, CDR2 FQNEAQ, per germline.

This receptor was taken from a human donor with Susac syndrome. The sample was CD4+ T cells from PBMCs. The chain is built from TRBV7-8 and TRBJ2-5, with 8 bases identical to TRBD2. The CDR3 spells CASSHGTRMEYF. CDR3 bases: TGTGCCAGCAGCCACGGGACTAGAATGGAGTACTTC.